This record covers a single TCR beta chain. The germline V gene encodes CDR1 SNHLY and CDR2 FYNNEI. V dropped 11 bases and J dropped 4; count of bases not matched to a gene: 11. The CDR3 is 15 residues long. The source of the sample is a study of molecular identifiers for immune sequencing clone quantification. Sorting isolated naive CD8 T cells as CD8+CD4-CCR7+CD45RA+ events. MiXCR, run by TCRdb on the PCR reads, gives a single entry per CDR3 protein. The sample yields around 470,000 distinct CDR3 sequences, about a fifth seen once. The specimen was naive CD8+ T cells from blood, with Jurkat cell RNA spiked in. Described subset: FACS-sorted CD8+CD4-CCR7+CD45RA+ naive T cells. The source of this sequence is a human donor in good health. Some libraries in this study had Jurkat cell RNA spiked in. This rearrangement joins TRBV2 to TRBJ1-1, with TRBD1 matching over 12 bases. DNA for the CDR3: TGTGCCGGACGTGAAACGGGACAGGGGGCCACTGAAGCTTTCTTT. It yields the protein CAGRETGQGATEAFF.